Listed here are 4 T cell receptor beta chains from one sample, sequenced in a study of T-cell reconstitution after alpha-beta-depleted transplantation in children. During its preparation, the TCRbeta library received unique molecular identifiers. TCRdb re-analysed the PCR reads in MiXCR, keeping a single row per CDR3 protein. This table has hundreds of thousands of distinct CDR3 sequences, 16% appearing once. The sample in question was PBMCs from the stem cell graft donor, obtained from the stem cell graft. The receptors originated from a human donor who donated a stem cell graft to a child with acute myeloid leukemia.

This rearrangement joins TRBV28 to TRBJ2-7; weak D call: TRBD1 (6 bases). This CDR3 is 12 amino acids long. Trimming took 2 bases from V and 9 from J, leaving 11 bases between them. Germline assignment: CDR1 MDHEN and CDR2 SYDVKM. The CDR3 spells CASSLAGERQYV. CDR3 bases: TGTGCCAGCAGTTTAGCAGGGGAACGGCAGTACGTC.

Comment on this clonotype: A read error may produce the germline difference seen at one junction end. The rearrangement uses TRBV7-9 and TRBJ2-7; D may be TRBD2 (5 bases). The germline gives CDR1 SEHNR, CDR2 FQNEAQ (reference sequence). The CDR3 length is 12 residues. CDR3 DNA: TGTGCCAGCAGCTTAGTTGAGGGCATCCCCTCATTC. This sequence encodes CASSLVEGIPSF.

A remark on this clonotype: Germline and junction disagree at one end, which may indicate a read error. The chain carries TRBV20-1 and TRBJ2-5; TRBD2 matches at 8 bases. The germline V gene has CDR1 DFQATT and CDR2 SNEGSKA (reference sequence). The CDR3 has 13 residues. The CDR3 spells CSASLAGGETQYF. CDR3 sequence (DNA): TGCAGTGCTAGTCTGGCGGGGGGTGAGACCCAGTACTTT.

This clonotype was seen only a few times. This chain connects TRBV20-1 to TRBJ1-1, with D tentatively TRBD1 (5 bases). Germline values: CDR1 DFQATT, CDR2 SNEGSKA (reference sequence). The ends were cut back, 1 base at V and 6 bases at J, with 9 bases in the middle. The CDR3 is 12 residues long. DNA for the CDR3: TGCAGTGCTAGAGGGGACCCCCCTGAAGCTTTCTTT. It translates to CSARGDPPEAFF.